The present entry profiles one TCR beta chain with its context. Its specificity is not known. Germline lookup yields CDR1 LNHDA and CDR2 SQIVND (reference sequence). The CDR3 length is 15 residues. The V end lost 2 bases, the J end lost 2 bases, and 11 bases lay between the germline ends. This specimen belongs to a study of T cells in Graves' hyperthyroidism and ophthalmopathy. Clinical symptoms, serum thyroxine, TRAb, thyroid ultrasound and orbital computed tomography informed diagnoses. Authors of the study amplified TCR beta CDR3 regions from RNA transcripts. First-round RT-PCR of the TCR CDR3 relied on the HTBI primer set. TCRdb called the multiplex PCR reads again in MiXCR, with one record for every CDR3 protein. The table records a few hundred thousand distinct CDR3 sequences, around 46% of them present only once. Study-level results: Patients with ophthalmopathy were separated from those with stable hyperthyroidism by a 13 V-J model.

The chain recombines TRBV19 with TRBJ2-3; no firm D call. This receptor was obtained from a young woman with Graves' hyperthyroidism. Sequencing input: peripheral blood or thyroid tissue (not recorded which). CDR3 bases: TGTGCCAGTAGTATAAGGACCCCCCACACAGATACGCAGTATTTT. Translating it yields CASSIRTPHTDTQYF.